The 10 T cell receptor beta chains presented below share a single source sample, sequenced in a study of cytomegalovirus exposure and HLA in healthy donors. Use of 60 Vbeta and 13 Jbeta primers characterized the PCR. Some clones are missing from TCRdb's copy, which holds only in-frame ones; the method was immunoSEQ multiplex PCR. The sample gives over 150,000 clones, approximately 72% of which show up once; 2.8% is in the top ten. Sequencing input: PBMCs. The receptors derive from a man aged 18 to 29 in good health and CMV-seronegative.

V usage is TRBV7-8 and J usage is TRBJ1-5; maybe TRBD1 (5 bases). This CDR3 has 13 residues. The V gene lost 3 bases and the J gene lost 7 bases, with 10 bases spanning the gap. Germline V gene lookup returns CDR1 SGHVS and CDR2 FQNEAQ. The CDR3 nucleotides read TGTGCCAGCAGCTTCGACAGTGTACAGCCCCAGCATTTT. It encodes CASSFDSVQPQHF.

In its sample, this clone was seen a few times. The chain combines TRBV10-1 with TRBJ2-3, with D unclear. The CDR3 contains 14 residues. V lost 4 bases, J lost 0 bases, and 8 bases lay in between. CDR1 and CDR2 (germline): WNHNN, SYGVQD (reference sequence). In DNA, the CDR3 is TGCGCCAGCAGTGGTCTACTAAGCACAGATACGCAGTATTTT. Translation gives CASSGLLSTDTQYF.

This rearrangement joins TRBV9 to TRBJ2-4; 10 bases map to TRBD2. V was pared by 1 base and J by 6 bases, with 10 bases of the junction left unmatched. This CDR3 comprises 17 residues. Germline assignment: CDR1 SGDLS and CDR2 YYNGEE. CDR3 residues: CASSVKGSGGRGNIQYF. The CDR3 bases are TGTGCCAGCAGCGTAAAGGGTAGCGGGGGGCGGGGAAACATTCAGTACTTC.

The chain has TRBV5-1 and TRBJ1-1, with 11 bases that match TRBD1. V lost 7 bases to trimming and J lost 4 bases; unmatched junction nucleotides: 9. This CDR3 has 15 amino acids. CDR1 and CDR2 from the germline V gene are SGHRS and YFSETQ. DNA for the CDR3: TGCGCCAGCGGGGACAGGGGGATGGGTGGCACTGAAGCTTTCTTT. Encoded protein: CASGDRGMGGTEAFF. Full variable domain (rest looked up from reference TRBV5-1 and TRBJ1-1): KAGVTQTPRYLIKTRGQQVTLSCSPISGHRSVSWYQQTPGQGLQFLFEYFSETQRNKGNFPGRFSGRQFSNSRSEMNVSTLELGDSALYLCASGDRGMGGTEAFFGQGTRLTVV.

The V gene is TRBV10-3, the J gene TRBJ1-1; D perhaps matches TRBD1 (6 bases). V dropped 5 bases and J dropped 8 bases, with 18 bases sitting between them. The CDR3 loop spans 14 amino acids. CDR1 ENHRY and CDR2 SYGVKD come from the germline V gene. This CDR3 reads CAISPGRDIKEAFF. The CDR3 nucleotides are TGTGCCATCAGTCCCGGGAGGGACATAAAAGAAGCTTTCTTT.

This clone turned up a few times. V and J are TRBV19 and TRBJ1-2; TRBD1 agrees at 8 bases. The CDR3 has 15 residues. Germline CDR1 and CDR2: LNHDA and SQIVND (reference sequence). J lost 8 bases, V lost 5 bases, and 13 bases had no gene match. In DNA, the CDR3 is TGTGCCAGTAGTCAGACCGGGACAGGTACTGGCGGCTACACCTTC. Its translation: CASSQTGTGTGGYTF.

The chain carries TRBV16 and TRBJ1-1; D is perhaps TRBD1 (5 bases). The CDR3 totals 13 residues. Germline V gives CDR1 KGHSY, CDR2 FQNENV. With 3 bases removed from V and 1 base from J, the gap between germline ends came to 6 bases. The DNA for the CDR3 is TGTGCCAGCAGCCAGCAGGGGAACACTGAAGCTTTCTTT. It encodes CASSQQGNTEAFF. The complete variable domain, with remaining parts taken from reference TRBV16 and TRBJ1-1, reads GEEVAQTPKHLVRGEGQKAKLYCAPIKGHSYVFWYQQVLKNEFKFLISFQNENVFDETGMPKERFSAKCLPNSPCSLEIQATKLEDSAVYFCASSQQGNTEAFFGQGTRLTVV.

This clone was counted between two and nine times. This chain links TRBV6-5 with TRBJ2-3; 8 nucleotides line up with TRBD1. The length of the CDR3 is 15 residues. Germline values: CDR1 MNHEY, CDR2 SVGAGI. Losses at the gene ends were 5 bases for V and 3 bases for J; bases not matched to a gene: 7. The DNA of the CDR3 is TGTGCCAGCAGTCCGACAGGGGCCGTAACAGATACGCAGTATTTT. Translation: CASSPTGAVTDTQYF.

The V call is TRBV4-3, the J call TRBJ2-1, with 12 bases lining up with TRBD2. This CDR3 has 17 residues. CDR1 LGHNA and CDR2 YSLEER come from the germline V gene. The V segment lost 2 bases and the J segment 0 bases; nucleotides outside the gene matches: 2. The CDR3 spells CASSQRTSGASYNEQFF. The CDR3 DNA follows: TGCGCCAGCAGCCAAAGGACTAGCGGGGCCTCCTACAATGAGCAGTTCTTC.

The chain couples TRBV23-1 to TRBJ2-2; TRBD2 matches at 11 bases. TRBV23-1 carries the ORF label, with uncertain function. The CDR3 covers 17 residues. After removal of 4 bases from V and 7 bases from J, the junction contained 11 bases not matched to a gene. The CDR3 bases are TGCGCCAGCAGTCCCGGGGTAGCGGGGGGGCCGATCGGGGAGCTGTTTTTT. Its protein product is CASSPGVAGGPIGELFF.